Described below is a single T cell receptor beta chain sequence and its context. This clone has just a few counts. Its binding antigen is unknown. No much larger clone exists at a distance of one base, and base qualities are not known. This sample stems from a study of CD8+ T cells in alopecia areata (dated by TCRdb to 2017 to 2018). Some background on the complete study: The treated patients, all with moderate-to-severe alopecia areata, were enrolled in an open-label pilot trial of oral tofacitinib given at 5 to 10 mg twice daily. Tofacitinib was administered for 6 to 18 months, and 6 months of follow-up off drug were then conducted to assess delayed response and recurrence. For the treated patients, the SALT score, which quantifies what percentage of scalp surface area is affected, served as the measure of disease severity. To study T cell clonal expansion in alopecia areata, the researchers applied high-throughput TCRbeta sequencing to both the C3H/HeJ mouse model and human patients. Human TCRbeta sequencing covered scalp tissue and sorted CD4+ and CD8+ peripheral blood T cells from patchy and totalis/universalis alopecia areata patients and healthy controls. Biopsies were taken from tofacitinib-treated patients at baseline and again at 4 and 24 weeks into treatment, and several of those patients also had a later scalp biopsy. Clonality in the scalp was compared among normal scalp (n=4), patchy alopecia areata scalp (n=8), and alopecia totalis/universalis scalp (n=8). The RNA source kit depended on sample type: the PAXgene miRNA kit for fixed scalp, the miRNeasy kit for PBMCs, and the RNeasy kit for mouse skin. TCRbeta CDR3 regions were amplified by immunoSEQ multiplex PCR with 35 Vbeta forward and 13 Jbeta reverse primers.

In light of the paper, this sample's time point label describes: more than 3 weeks on oral tofacitinib. The label giving this sample's treatment or condition can be read as: oral pan-JAK inhibitor, 5-10 mg twice daily. From alopecia areata patients, peripheral blood was collected along with lesional scalp punch biopsies. After PBMCs were isolated by density centrifugation and stained for CD3, CD4 and CD8, a FACSAria was used to sort CD4+ and CD8+ T cells. The method behind the library was the immunoSEQ multiplex PCR assay. To provide template for TCR sequencing, every sample had RNA extracted and reverse transcribed into cDNA. SuperScript III was used for first-strand cDNA synthesis, primed with a 2:1 mix of oligo-dT and random hexamers. A synthetic immune receptor repertoire was used to gauge amplification bias, and whatever bias remained was removed computationally. In the original analysis: Raw reads were preprocessed for error removal, and CDR3 was defined according to IMGT conventions as running from the conserved cysteine to phenylalanine. Clonality was calculated as 1 minus Shannon entropy normalized by log2 of the number of productive unique TCRs. Whether each scalp clone was CD4 or CD8 was inferred by checking scalp TCRbeta sequences against the CD4 and CD8 repertoires from sorted blood. The table comes from immuneACCESS by way of TCRdb, which keeps in-frame sequences with V and J called. Part of the clones is missing from these tables; in studies checked, under half for an unresolved V gene and the rest for unknown reasons. The D gene and trimming were derived from the DNA, and the V and J assignments and clone size from that table. This sample lists around 190,000 clones; approximately 56% were detected once. The ten largest clones take up 0.65% to 0.7% of the sample.

Study-level results and caveats: Many expanded lesional clones were found to persist in scalp and blood during tofacitinib treatment, and relapse after treatment cessation may be partly explained by this persistence. Unlike mouse skin, which is dominated by gammadelta T cells, normal human skin has resident alphabeta T cells that are also sequenced, and this complicates analysis of the scalp TCR repertoire. Tofacitinib significantly decreased scalp clonality and the number of expanded CD8+ clones among the top 100 scalp clones. TCR sequences shared between patients were less clear than in mice, possibly partly because of HLA diversity in the patient population. Compared with normal scalp, lesional scalp, particularly in alopecia totalis/universalis, had higher clonality and more expanded CD8+ clones, which suggests antigenic drive. Because the treated cohort was small and included a single nonresponder, larger studies are needed to assess links between baseline CD8+ expansion and response.

V has 4 bases trimmed and J has 1 base trimmed; junction bases matching no gene number 8. CDR1 and CDR2 are read off the germline V gene as SQVTM and ANQGSEA. The CDR3 starts with the cysteine, ends with the phenylalanine, and has 15 residues. Only the CDR3 DNA stays, 45 bases, in frame from base 1. The sample here was CD4+ T cells sorted from blood, taken at week 4, from a patient treated with tofacitinib. This sequence was found in a human donor with alopecia areata. The rearranged segments are TRBV29-1 and TRBJ2-7; 9 of the junction bases match TRBD2. Here the CDR3 is given as CSVASIAGGSYEQYF. At the DNA level, the sequence is TGCAGCGTTGCTTCTATCGCGGGAGGGTCCTACGAGCAGTACTTC.